Shown below are 19 T cell receptor beta chains from a single sample sequenced in a study of spatial heterogeneity in lung cancer. Study findings and constraints: Counts of expanded alpha and beta TCRs within tumors tracked the tumor nonsynonymous mutation count.

Antigen specificity for these receptors is unknown. As to time point: sample taken at primary tumor resection. TCRdb independently ran MiXCR on the 5' RACE reads; one entry per CDR3 protein. The top ten hold more than 20% of the sample, which has about 27,000 distinct CDR3 sequences, about 7.1% seen once. Source: lung tumor tissue, taken at surgery. The receptor set was obtained from a male donor with early-stage non-small cell lung cancer.

The V and J genes are TRBV2 and TRBJ2-1; TRBD2 aligns across 7 bases. This CDR3 comprises 13 residues. V lost 6 bases, J lost 11 bases, and 10 bases stayed unmatched. Germline-derived CDR1 and CDR2 are SNHLY and FYNNEI. The CDR3 here is CASSGGTGRQQFF. The CDR3, as DNA: TGTGCCAGCAGCGGGGGGACGGGCAGACAGCAGTTCTTC.

The chain is built from TRBV7-9 and TRBJ2-2; D not certain. Germline V gene data show CDR1 as SEHNR and CDR2 as FQNEAQ (reference sequence). Trimming cost V 5 bases and J 4 bases, with 8 bases left between them. This CDR3 is built from 13 residues. The CDR3 region has the DNA TGTGCCAGCAGCCTCATCACCACCGGGGAGCTGTTTTTT. Protein product: CASSLITTGELFF.

This clonotype was detected only a few times. The chain has TRBV7-2 and TRBJ1-5, with unresolved D. Germline-derived CDR1 and CDR2 are SGHTA and FQGNSA. V shed 1 base and J shed 0 bases, with 7 bases lying between them. The CDR3 is 15 residues long. The CDR3 is CASSLEVYSNQPQHF. The CDR3 DNA reads as TGTGCCAGCAGCTTAGAAGTGTATAGCAATCAGCCCCAGCATTTT.

This clonotype was observed at least ten times. The chain employs TRBV29-1 and TRBJ1-1; D is unresolved. V was trimmed by 4 bases and J by 0 bases, leaving 15 bases between them. The CDR3 is made up of 15 amino acids. Germline CDR1 is SQVTM and CDR2 is ANQGSEA. As DNA, the CDR3 is TGCAGCGTTGCGCAGCCTTTTCCTATGAACACTGAAGCTTTCTTT. This gives the protein CSVAQPFPMNTEAFF.

This clonotype was picked up many times. J is TRBJ2-2 and V is TRBV25-1, with D perhaps being TRBD1 or TRBD2 (6 bases each). The CDR3 runs to 16 residues. The ends were cut back, 5 bases at V and 2 bases at J, with 15 bases in the middle. Germline CDR1 MGHDK, CDR2 SYGVNS. This chain's CDR3 is CASSPWGAANTGELFF. In DNA, the CDR3 is TGTGCCAGCAGTCCCTGGGGGGCGGCCAACACCGGGGAGCTGTTTTTT.

This clonotype was picked up a small number of times. This chain uses TRBV20-1 with TRBJ1-6; TRBD1 is a possible D gene (6 bases). Germline values: CDR1 DFQATT, CDR2 SNEGSKA (reference sequence). CDR3 length: 14 residues. V lost 1 base, J lost 7 bases, and 11 bases lay in between. CDR3 sequence: CSARGGADNSPLHF. CDR3 in DNA: TGCAGTGCTAGAGGGGGGGCCGACAATTCACCCCTCCACTTT.

This clonotype was counted only a few times. J is TRBJ1-2 and V is TRBV4-2; D is undetermined. Germline V lookup: CDR1 LGHNA, CDR2 YNFKEQ. V was trimmed by 4 bases and J by 7 bases, leaving 16 bases between them. The CDR3 totals 14 residues. The CDR3 loop is CASSRGEKRSGYTF. The CDR3 DNA sequence: TGTGCCAGCAGCCGGGGAGAGAAGAGGAGTGGCTACACCTTC.

J is TRBJ1-3 and V is TRBV6-2 or TRBV6-3, with D possibly being TRBD1 (6 bases). V lost 5 bases and J lost 10, with 18 bases in between. Germline assignment: CDR1 MNHEY and CDR2 SVGEGT. The CDR3 extends over 14 amino acids. The CDR3, as DNA: TGTGCCAGCAGTGCGGAACTGAACAGGGCAACCATATATTTT. Protein sequence: CASSAELNRATIYF.

The sample holds many counts of this clonotype. This chain links TRBV7-2 with TRBJ1-5; D is perhaps TRBD1 (6 bases). The CDR3 loop spans 14 amino acids. Trimming took 6 bases from V and 5 from J, leaving 14 bases between them. The germline V gene encodes CDR1 SGHTA and CDR2 FQGNSA. Written as DNA, the CDR3 is TGTGCCAGCAGTTCGGACAGCCTCTATCAGCCCCAGCATTTT. Its translation is CASSSDSLYQPQHF.

This clonotype is termed medium-sized (0.01 to 0.1%). The chain has TRBV20-1 and TRBJ1-2; D not resolved. This CDR3 is built from 13 residues. With 0 bases removed from V and 0 bases from J, the gap between germline ends came to 5 bases. Per the germline V gene, CDR1 is DFQATT and CDR2 is SNEGSKA (reference sequence). In nucleotides, the CDR3 is TGCAGTGCTAGAGATCAGACTAACTATGGCTACACCTTC. Its translation: CSARDQTNYGYTF.

This clonotype was detected many times. This rearrangement joins TRBV29-1 to TRBJ2-3; D perhaps matches TRBD1 (6 bases). Germline CDR1 and CDR2: SQVTM and ANQGSEA. Deletions cut 5 bases from V and 2 bases from J, with 11 bases between. This CDR3 has 13 residues. The CDR3 nucleotides read TGCAGCGTTCGTAGGACAGACACAGATACGCAGTATTTT. Amino acid sequence: CSVRRTDTDTQYF.

This clonotype was seen repeatedly, ten times or more. The chain employs TRBV7-7 and TRBJ1-5; D gene uncertain. Germline CDR1 is SSHAT and CDR2 is FNYEAQ (reference sequence). This CDR3 is built from 13 residues. Trimming removed 2 bases from V and 6 bases from J, with 8 bases in between. CDR3 in amino acids: CASSLWEGQPQHF. CDR3 coding DNA: TGTGCCAGCAGCTTATGGGAGGGTCAGCCCCAGCATTTT.

A few counts support this clonotype. The chain is built from TRBV5-6 and TRBJ1-4, with D perhaps TRBD1 (5 bases). Trimming cost V 2 bases and J 1 base, with 15 bases left between them. The CDR3 covers 17 residues. The germline V gene has CDR1 SGHDT and CDR2 YYEEEE. The CDR3 DNA sequence: TGTGCCAGCAGCTTCTATGGCAGGGAAAGAACTAATGAAAAACTGTTTTTT. Translating gives CASSFYGRERTNEKLFF. The full variable domain, completed using reference TRBV5-6 and TRBJ1-4, is DAGVTQSPTHLIKTRGQQVTLRCSPKSGHDTVSWYQQALGQGPQFIFQYYEEEERQRGNFPDRFSGHQFPNYSSELNVNALLLGDSALYLCASSFYGRERTNEKLFFGSGTQLSVL.

The table lists this clonotype with a few counts. V gene TRBV9 combines with J gene TRBJ2-7, with 11 nucleotides matching TRBD1. Trimming took 0 bases from V and 6 from J; bases not matched to a gene: 8. CDR1 is SGDLS, CDR2 YYNGEE, per germline. This CDR3 is built from 16 residues. The CDR3 DNA follows: TGTGCCAGCAGCGTAGCAGGGGACAGGGGGTACGGCGAGCAGTACTTC. This translates into CASSVAGDRGYGEQYF.

This clonotype was observed a handful of times. The rearrangement uses TRBV9 and TRBJ1-1; D remains ambiguous. Germline-derived CDR1 and CDR2 are SGDLS and YYNGEE. V was cut by 3 bases and J by 6 bases, with 18 bases left in between. The CDR3 is made up of 15 amino acids. This chain's CDR3 is CASSALNRELAEAFF. The CDR3 DNA is TGTGCCAGCAGCGCTCTCAATAGGGAGTTGGCTGAAGCTTTCTTT.

This clonotype was counted at least ten times. V is TRBV7-2 and J is TRBJ2-3, with D tentatively TRBD2 (6 bases). V lost 5 bases and J lost 0, with 15 bases in between. The CDR3 consists of 16 residues. Germline CDR1 and CDR2: SGHTA and FQGNSA. Here the CDR3 DNA reads TGTGCCAGCAGCGCCCGAGGAGGGATTAGCACAGATACGCAGTATTTT. It encodes CASSARGGISTDTQYF.

This clonotype is classed as medium-sized. This rearrangement joins TRBV4-2 to TRBJ1-1; tentatively, D is TRBD1 (6 bases). Deletions cut 2 bases from V and 0 bases from J, with 10 bases between. The CDR3 length is 15 residues. Looked up from germline, CDR1 is LGHNA and CDR2 is YNFKEQ. The CDR3 coding sequence is TGTGCCAGCAGCCAACGAGGACAGCTGAACACTGAAGCTTTCTTT. Residues: CASSQRGQLNTEAFF.

This clonotype was counted at least ten times. CDR3 DNA sequence: TGTGCCATAGGCCGCACAGATACGCAGTATTTT. Amino acid sequence: CAIGRTDTQYF. V is TRBV2 and J is TRBJ2-3; D is unresolved. CDR1 and CDR2 (germline): SNHLY, FYNNEI. The V end lost 10 bases, the J end lost 1 base, and 6 bases lay between the germline ends. There are 11 residues in the CDR3. Complete variable domain (other parts from reference TRBV2 and TRBJ2-3): EPEVTQTPSHQVTQMGQEVILRCVPISNHLYFYWYRQILGQKVEFLVSFYNNEISEKSEIFDDQFSVERPDGSNFTLKIRSTKLEDSAMYFCAIGRTDTQYFGPGTRLTVL.

This clonotype was detected many times. V and J are TRBV5-1 and TRBJ2-1; 11 bases match TRBD1. Per the germline V gene, CDR1 is SGHRS and CDR2 is YFSETQ. CDR3 length: 16 residues. With V trimmed by 4 bases and J by 0 bases, 3 bases remained unmatched. DNA for the CDR3: TGCGCCAGCAGCCACGGGACAGGGGGCTCCTACAATGAGCAGTTCTTC. Translation: CASSHGTGGSYNEQFF.